Listed here are 20 T cell receptor beta chains from one sample, sequenced in a study of CXCR3-negative and CXCR3-positive naive CD8 T cells (dated by TCRdb to between 2018 and 2020). Antigen specificity for these receptors is unknown. The run used a NextSeq 550. The Human TCR Profiling Kit (MiLaboratory) was used to make UMI-labeled 5' RACE TRB cDNA libraries. With the reads reprocessed by TCRdb, a single entry stands for each CDR3 protein sequence and no DNA is reported. The sample table on file contains 140,000 to 150,000 distinct CDR3 sequences. Of the sample, around 0.28% is held by the ten largest clones. Results the study describes overall, beyond this receptor: TRB CDR3s from CXCR3-positive naive cells showed higher hydrophobicity (lower Kidera factor 4), lower energy, and higher strength and volume indices than CXCR3-negative naive cells.

Sequenced: naive CXCR3+ CD8+ T cells from blood. The intended sense of this specimen's cell subset or site label: CD45RO-CCR7+CD27+CD95- naive CD8+ T cells expressing CXCR3 (TNR3+). These receptors were collected from a human donor in good health. Some clones in this sample may be carry-over from other donors' samples.

The chain carries TRBV28 and TRBJ2-2; TCRdb gives TRBD1 as the D gene, but with no DNA this cannot be confirmed. Germline V gene sequence: CDR1 MDHEN, CDR2 SYDVKM. The CDR3 is 11 residues long. CDR3 sequence reads: CAGSRTGELFF.

This chain joins TRBV9 and TRBJ2-1. Germline lookup yields CDR1 SGDLS and CDR2 YYNGEE. The CDR3 extends over 12 amino acids. Here the CDR3 reads CASSIVPNEQFF. The full variable domain, with the rest looked up from reference TRBV9 and TRBJ2-1, is DSGVTQTPKHLITATGQRVTLRCSPRSGDLSVYWYQQSLDQGLQFLIQYYNGEERAKGNILERFSAQQFPDLHSELNLSSLELGDSALYFCASSIVPNEQFFGPGTRLTVL.

The chain links TRBV27 to TRBJ1-1; TCRdb indicates TRBD1, and absent DNA this call remains unverified. CDR1 is MNHEY and CDR2 is SMNVEV in the germline V gene (reference sequence). The CDR3 has 15 residues. The CDR3 loop reads CASRPSLGGYTEAFF.

This chain links TRBV28 with TRBJ1-1; TCRdb's D gene call, TRBD1, goes unchecked for lack of DNA. The CDR3 is 14 residues long. Germline CDR1 reads MDHEN; CDR2 reads SYDVKM. CDR3 residues: CASSLSYRGTEAFF.

The gene calls are TRBV19 and TRBJ1-1. The germline CDR1 and CDR2 sequences are LNHDA and SQIVND (reference sequence). The CDR3 runs to 13 residues. CDR3 sequence reads: CATSYGGGTEAFF.

The chain employs TRBV5-1 and TRBJ2-3; TCRdb's D call, TRBD2, is unchecked because there is no DNA. This CDR3 has 15 residues. CDR1 is SGHRS, CDR2 YFSETQ, per germline. The CDR3 is CASSLYRERTDTQYF.

The chain is built from TRBV2 and TRBJ2-1; no DNA is available, so the TRBD2 call from TCRdb remains unchecked. The CDR3 loop spans 18 amino acids. Germline V CDR1 and CDR2: SNHLY, FYNNEI. The CDR3 here is CASSIKQLAGGPSNEQFF. The full variable domain, completed using reference TRBV2 and TRBJ2-1, is EPEVTQTPSHQVTQMGQEVILRCVPISNHLYFYWYRQILGQKVEFLVSFYNNEISEKSEIFDDQFSVERPDGSNFTLKIRSTKLEDSAMYFCASSIKQLAGGPSNEQFFGPGTRLTVL.

The V gene is TRBV10-2, the J gene TRBJ2-1; absent DNA, TCRdb's TRBD1 call cannot be checked. CDR1 and CDR2 from the germline V gene are WSHSY and SAAADI. This CDR3 comprises 13 residues. CDR3 protein: CASSGVPSDEQFF.

This chain links TRBV20-1 with TRBJ1-1; TCRdb names TRBD1, which stays unverified in the absence of DNA. The germline V gene encodes CDR1 DFQATT and CDR2 SNEGSKA (reference sequence). The CDR3 is 17 amino acids. The CDR3 spells CSARDSPRTAMNTEAFF.

The chain links TRBV29-1 to TRBJ2-1; TCRdb calls TRBD1, which cannot be checked without DNA. In germline, CDR1 is SQVTM, CDR2 ANQGSEA. The CDR3 totals 13 residues. This chain's CDR3 is CSAPGQGGNEQFF.

V is TRBV7-9 and J is TRBJ2-1; no DNA is available, so the TRBD2 call from TCRdb remains unchecked. Looked up from germline, CDR1 is SEHNR and CDR2 is FQNEAQ (reference sequence). The CDR3 consists of 15 residues. The chain's CDR3 is CASIQTSGGAAEQFF.

V usage is TRBV7-2 and J usage is TRBJ2-1; with no DNA, the TCRdb D assignment of TRBD1 cannot be verified. The CDR3 spans 16 residues. Germline CDR1 reads SGHTA; CDR2 reads FQGNSA. The CDR3 loop is CASRDSLHGSYNEQFF.

The V call is TRBV20-1, the J call TRBJ1-5; TCRdb's assignment of TRBD1 cannot be checked, as there is no DNA. This CDR3 comprises 15 residues. Germline V CDR1 and CDR2: DFQATT, SNEGSKA (reference sequence). This CDR3 is CSVASQGLEYQPQHF.

This sequence joins TRBV7-9 and TRBJ1-5. From germline, CDR1 is SEHNR and CDR2 FQNEAQ (reference sequence). This CDR3 comprises 12 residues. The CDR3 sequence: CASSSPDQPQHF.

The chain joins TRBV2 to TRBJ1-4. Germline V lookup: CDR1 SNHLY, CDR2 FYNNEI. The CDR3 is made up of 13 amino acids. CDR3 loop: CASLSPHREKLFF.

The chain has TRBV7-9 and TRBJ2-1; the TRBD1 assignment by TCRdb is unverifiable without DNA. CDR1 SEHNR and CDR2 FQNEAQ come from the germline V gene (reference sequence). This CDR3 region has 18 residues. The CDR3 sequence is CASSRKAPWRGAYNEQFF.

The J gene is TRBJ1-5, the V gene TRBV4-1; without DNA, the TCRdb call of TRBD1 cannot be checked. Germline loops: CDR1 MGHRA, CDR2 YSYEKL. The CDR3 has 17 amino acids. CDR3 amino acids: CASSQASLSRGNQPQHF.

The rearrangement links TRBV11-2 to TRBJ2-1. There are 15 residues in the CDR3. Germline CDR1 reads SGHAT; CDR2 reads FQNNGV. Here the CDR3 reads CASSLDLPHYNEQFF.

The CDR3 loop is CASSLVSGMGLNEQFF. This chain links TRBV7-3 with TRBJ2-1; TCRdb's assignment of TRBD2 cannot be checked, as there is no DNA. This CDR3 spans 16 amino acids. Germline CDR1 and CDR2: SGHTA and FQGTGA.

V is TRBV6-6 and J is TRBJ2-3; the TRBD2 assignment by TCRdb is unverifiable without DNA. The CDR3 extends over 16 amino acids. Germline V lookup: CDR1 MNHNY, CDR2 SVGAGI (reference sequence). The CDR3 region is CASSGTSGRGVDTQYF.